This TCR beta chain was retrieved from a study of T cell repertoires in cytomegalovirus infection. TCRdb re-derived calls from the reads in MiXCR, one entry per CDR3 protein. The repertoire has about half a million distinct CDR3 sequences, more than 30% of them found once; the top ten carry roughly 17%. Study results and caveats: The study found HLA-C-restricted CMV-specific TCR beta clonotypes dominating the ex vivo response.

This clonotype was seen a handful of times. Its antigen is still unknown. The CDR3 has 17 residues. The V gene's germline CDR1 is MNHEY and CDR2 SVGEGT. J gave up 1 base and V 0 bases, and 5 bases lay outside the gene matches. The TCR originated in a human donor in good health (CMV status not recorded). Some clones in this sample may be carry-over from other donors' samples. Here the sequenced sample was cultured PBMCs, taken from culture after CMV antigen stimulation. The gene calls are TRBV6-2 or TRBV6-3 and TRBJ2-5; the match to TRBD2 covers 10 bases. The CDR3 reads CASSYSFTSGIQETQYF. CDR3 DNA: TGTGCCAGCAGTTACTCTTTCACTAGCGGGATCCAAGAGACCCAGTACTTC.